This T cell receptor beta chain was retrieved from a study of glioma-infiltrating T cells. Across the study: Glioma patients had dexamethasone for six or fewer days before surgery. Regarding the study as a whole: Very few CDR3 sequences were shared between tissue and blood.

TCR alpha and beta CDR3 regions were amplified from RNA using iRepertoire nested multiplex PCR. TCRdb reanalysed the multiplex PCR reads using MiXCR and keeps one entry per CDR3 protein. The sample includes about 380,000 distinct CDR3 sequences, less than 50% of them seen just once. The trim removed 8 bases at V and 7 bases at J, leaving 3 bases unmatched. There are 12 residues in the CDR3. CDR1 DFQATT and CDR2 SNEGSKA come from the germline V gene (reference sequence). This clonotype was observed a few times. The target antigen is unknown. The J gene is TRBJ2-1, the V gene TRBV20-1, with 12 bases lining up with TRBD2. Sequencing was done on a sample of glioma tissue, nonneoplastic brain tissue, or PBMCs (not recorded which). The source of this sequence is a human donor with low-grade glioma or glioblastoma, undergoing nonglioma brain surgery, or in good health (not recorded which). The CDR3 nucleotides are TGCAGTCTAGCGGGAGGGCATAATGAGCAGTTCTTC. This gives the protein CSLAGGHNEQFF.